Listed below are T cell receptor beta chains from one sample, sequenced in a study of CD8 T cells in Susac syndrome. TCRdb re-derived calls from the immunoSEQ multiplex PCR reads in MiXCR, one entry per CDR3 protein. This sample has about 180,000 distinct CDR3 sequences, with roughly 95% found just once. Sample: CD4+ T cells from PBMCs. These receptors were collected from a human donor with Susac syndrome. Each CDR3 is given with its conserved first and last residue. The order of the fields is J gene, D gene, clone size, V gene, CDR3 DNA, CDR3 protein. A D gene is named only where the DNA matches it firmly. Size tells how often a clone was seen (once, few, many) or the class of an expanded clone, and some rows leave it out.

TRBJ1-1	NA	NA	TRBV5-1	TGCGCCAGCAGCTCGGGACACGAGAACACTGAAGCTTTCTTT	CASSSGHENTEAFF
TRBJ2-6	TRBD1	NA	TRBV30	TGTGCCTTGATACCGGGACAGGGATTCTCTGGGGCCAACGTCCTGACTTTC	CALIPGQGFSGANVLTF
TRBJ1-5	NA	NA	TRBV3-1	TGTGCCAGCAGCCCCTCGAAGATTAATCAGCCCCAGCATTTT	CASSPSKINQPQHF
TRBJ2-3	TRBD2	NA	TRBV4-3	TGCGCCAGCAGCCAAGACCCGGGACTAGCAACCGATACGCAGTATTTT	CASSQDPGLATDTQYF
TRBJ1-6	TRBD1	NA	TRBV5-1	TGCGCCAGCAGCTTGGCCGGGACAGAGAATTCACCCCTCCACTTT	CASSLAGTENSPLHF
TRBJ2-5	NA	NA	TRBV5-6	TGTGCCAGCAGCCGTGTGCGGATAAAAGAGACCCAGTACTTC	CASSRVRIKETQYF
TRBJ2-5	TRBD1	NA	TRBV30	TGTGCCTGGAGTTCAACGACGACAGGGTACCCCTGGGAGACCCAGTACTTC	CAWSSTTTGYPWETQYF
TRBJ2-3	NA	once	TRBV27	TGTGCCAGCATCCCCCGAGCGGCTAGCACAGATACGCAGTATTTT	CASIPRAASTDTQYF
TRBJ1-3	NA	NA	TRBV29-1	TGCAGCGTTGTCGGTGGGTCCTCTGGAAACACCATATATTTT	CSVVGGSSGNTIYF
TRBJ2-7	NA	NA	TRBV20-1	TGCAGTGCTTCCCACCGGGGCCTGGGGCTCTACGAGCAGTACTTC	CSASHRGLGLYEQYF
TRBJ2-1	TRBD2	NA	TRBV9	TGTGCCAGCAGCGAAGGTCTAGCGGGAGTTGAAAATGAGCAGTTCTTC	CASSEGLAGVENEQFF
TRBJ1-2	NA	NA	TRBV3-1	TGTGCCAGCAGCCAAGATTCGGTCCTCTATGGCTACACCTTC	CASSQDSVLYGYTF
TRBJ1-6	NA	NA	TRBV3-1	TGTGCCAGCAGTCAGGACGTTGGCGATTCACCCCTCCACTTT	CASSQDVGDSPLHF
TRBJ2-5	NA	NA	TRBV7-2	TGTGCCAGCAGCTGGGGCCTGAGAGGGGCGAGTGGAGAGACCCAGTACTTC	CASSWGLRGASGETQYF
TRBJ2-5	TRBD1	NA	TRBV7-6	TGTGCCAGCAGCTTAGCTGGGCCGGGACAGGGGGCATGGGAGACCCAGTACTTC	CASSLAGPGQGAWETQYF
TRBJ2-5	NA	NA	TRBV4-3	TGCGCCAGCAGCCAACTGGGAGGAGGAGAGACCCAGTACTTC	CASSQLGGGETQYF
TRBJ1-2	NA	NA	TRBV5-6	TGTGCCAGCAGCTTCGGTTATGGCTACACCTTC	CASSFGYGYTF
TRBJ2-3	NA	NA	TRBV2	TGTGCCAGCAGTGTAGTACCTACGCAGTATTTT	CASSVVPTQYF
TRBJ2-3	NA	NA	TRBV14	TGTGCCAGACCTAGGACGGATACGCAGTATTTT	CARPRTDTQYF
TRBJ2-7	TRBD2	NA	TRBV20-1	TGCAGTGCACACCTAGCGGGAGGCTACGAGCAGTACTTC	CSAHLAGGYEQYF
TRBJ2-3	TRBD2	NA	TRBV11-2	TGTGCCAGCAGCCCGCGGGGGGGTGGCGCAGATACGCAGTATTTT	CASSPRGGGADTQYF
TRBJ2-7	NA	NA	TRBV13	TGTGCCAGCAGCCTAAACTCCCCATGGGGGAGGCGAGTGGAGGAGCAGTACTTC	CASSLNSPWGRRVEEQYF
TRBJ2-7	NA	NA	TRBV30	TGTGCCTGGTGGGACGGAGGTTGGGTTTACTTC	CAWWDGGWVYF
TRBJ1-1	NA	NA	TRBV29-1	TGCAGCATCAATCAGGGGTTCCTGAACACTGAAGCTTTCTTT	CSINQGFLNTEAFF
TRBJ1-5	TRBD1	NA	TRBV29-1	TGCAGCGTCAAGGGACAGAATAGCAATCAGCCCCAGCATTTT	CSVKGQNSNQPQHF
TRBJ2-6	TRBD1	NA	TRBV4-2	TGTACCAGCAGCCGGGGACAGGCTGGGGCCAACGTCCTGACTTTC	CTSSRGQAGANVLTF
TRBJ1-1	NA	NA	TRBV4-3	TGCGCCAGCAGCGGGGGGGGGCACACTGAAGCTTTCTTT	CASSGGGHTEAFF
TRBJ2-3	TRBD2	NA	TRBV4-2	TGTGCCAGCAGCCAAACCGGGACTAGCGGTTCCACAGATACGCAGTATTTT	CASSQTGTSGSTDTQYF
TRBJ2-1	NA	NA	TRBV29-1	TGCAGCGTTGAATTCGGGTCAGCCGCCAAAAGCTCCTACAATGAGCAGTTCTTC	CSVEFGSAAKSSYNEQFF
TRBJ1-2	NA	NA	TRBV3-1	TGTGCCAGCAGCCAAGCAGCTAACTATGGCTACACCTTC	CASSQAANYGYTF
TRBJ2-7	NA	NA	TRBV3-1	TGTGCCAGCAGCCAGGACGGCTTTACGGGGGCTCGCGAGCAGTACTTC	CASSQDGFTGAREQYF
TRBJ2-5	NA	NA	TRBV24-1	TGTGCCACCAGCAGCGGGACACAAGAGACCCAGTACTTC	CATSSGTQETQYF
TRBJ1-1	TRBD1	NA	TRBV5-1	TGCGCCAGCAGCTCGGAGAGGGGGCGAGGCACTGAAGCTTTCTTT	CASSSERGRGTEAFF
TRBJ2-1	NA	NA	TRBV5-4	TGTGCCAGCAGTCCGCAGGGGCCCGGATCCAATGAGCAGTTCTTC	CASSPQGPGSNEQFF
TRBJ1-2	NA	few	TRBV28	TGTGCCAGCAGTTTGACCGGGGGTAACTATGGCTACACCTTC	CASSLTGGNYGYTF
TRBJ2-1	NA	NA	TRBV20-1	TGCAGTGCCCTGACCGGGGCTCGGGATGAGCAGTTCTTC	CSALTGARDEQFF
TRBJ2-6	NA	NA	TRBV9	TGTGCCAGCAGCCCCCGAGGGGGGGCTGGGGCCAACGTCCTGACTTTC	CASSPRGGAGANVLTF
TRBJ2-2	TRBD2	NA	TRBV7-2	TGTGCCAGCAGCCTAGCGGGAGCGTACACCGGGGAGCTGTTTTTT	CASSLAGAYTGELFF
TRBJ2-7	NA	NA	TRBV15	TGTGCCACCAGCAGAGATCGCGAGCAGTACTTC	CATSRDREQYF
TRBJ2-3	NA	once	TRBV27	TGTGCCAGCAGTAACCGGGGGGCCACAGATACGCAGTATTTT	CASSNRGATDTQYF
TRBJ1-5	NA	NA	TRBV6-5	TGTGCCAGCAGCCGAACCGGGACCGCCAAGCCCCAGCATTTT	CASSRTGTAKPQHF
TRBJ1-1	NA	NA	TRBV9	TGTGCCAGCAGCGTAGCGAACGGACCGAACACTGAAGCTTTCTTT	CASSVANGPNTEAFF
TRBJ2-1	NA	NA	TRBV7-6	TGTGCCAGCAGCTTAATTCTCGGTTATGAGCAGTTCTTC	CASSLILGYEQFF
TRBJ2-1	NA	NA	TRBV29-1	TGCAGCGCCGGCCCCGGGCACAATGAGCAGTTCTTC	CSAGPGHNEQFF
TRBJ1-1	NA	once	TRBV29-1	TGCAGCGTTGAGTTTGGGATTTGGGACACTGAAGCTTTCTTT	CSVEFGIWDTEAFF
TRBJ1-2	NA	NA	TRBV5-1	TGCGCCAGCAGCTTGGACGGTGCCGGGACGTCTAACTATGGCTACACCTTC	CASSLDGAGTSNYGYTF
TRBJ2-5	TRBD2	NA	TRBV20-1	TGCAGTGCTCTAGCGGGAGGGGGAGAGACCCAGTACTTC	CSALAGGGETQYF
TRBJ2-1	NA	NA	TRBV7-2	TGTGCCAGCAGCCCTCGACAGGGAGGTGAGCAGTTCTTC	CASSPRQGGEQFF
TRBJ2-3	TRBD2	NA	TRBV20-1	TGCAGTGCTAGAATTTCTAGCGGATACACAGATACGCAGTATTTT	CSARISSGYTDTQYF